The 9 T cell receptor beta chains listed next were all sequenced from one sample in a study of cytomegalovirus exposure and HLA in healthy donors. Primers for the PCR totalled 60 Vbeta and 13 Jbeta. Some clones are missing from TCRdb's copy, which holds only in-frame ones; the method was immunoSEQ multiplex PCR. In the table there are some 150,000 clones, about 72% of which are singletons. The sample comprised PBMCs. These receptors all stem from a human donor in good health.

This clone was seen a handful of times. The J gene is TRBJ1-4, the V gene TRBV29-1, with D possibly matching TRBD1 (5 bases). CDR1 is SQVTM, CDR2 ANQGSEA, per germline. V dropped 7 bases and J dropped 4 bases, with 10 bases sitting between them. The CDR3 runs 12 residues. CDR3 bases: TGCAGCGCTGGACACGGTAATGAAAAACTGTTTTTT. This translates into CSAGHGNEKLFF.

The rearrangement uses TRBV27 and TRBJ2-7, with D possibly being TRBD2 (6 bases). CDR1 MNHEY and CDR2 SMNVEV come from the germline V gene (reference sequence). Trimming removed 0 bases at V and 6 bases at J, with 9 bases between. This CDR3 comprises 13 residues. CDR3 in DNA: TGTGCCAGCAGTTTATCGGTCGGGGGCGAGCAGTACTTC. Translated: CASSLSVGGEQYF.

The chain uses TRBV9 and TRBJ2-5, with D maybe TRBD2 (5 bases). This CDR3 has 19 residues. V lost 3 bases to trimming and J lost 5 bases, with 29 bases between them. Germline V gives CDR1 SGDLS, CDR2 YYNGEE. This CDR3 reads CASSDPPRGSGPARETQYF. The CDR3 nucleotides read TGTGCCAGCAGCGATCCCCCTCGAGGGAGCGGCCCCGCGCGGGAGACCCAGTACTTC.

This clone was seen ten or more times. The chain combines TRBV10-3 with TRBJ1-1, with D perhaps matching TRBD1 (5 bases). Germline CDR1 and CDR2: ENHRY and SYGVKD. This CDR3 has 15 residues. Trimming took off 0 bases at V and 10 bases at J, with 18 bases between the two ends. CDR3 sequence: CAISESDPGYGGAFF. The CDR3 nucleotides are TGTGCCATCAGTGAGTCCGATCCAGGGTACGGTGGAGCTTTCTTT.

This rearrangement joins TRBV5-1 to TRBJ1-1; D may be TRBD1 (6 bases). The CDR3 covers 16 residues. From germline, CDR1 is SGHRS and CDR2 YFSETQ. V lost 0 bases to trimming and J lost 3 bases, with 15 bases between them. Here the CDR3 reads CASSLGGGREYTEAFF. The CDR3 bases are TGCGCCAGCAGCTTGGGTGGGGGCAGGGAGTACACTGAAGCTTTCTTT. Together with reference TRBV5-1 and TRBJ1-1, the CDR3 gives the full variable domain: KAGVTQTPRYLIKTRGQQVTLSCSPISGHRSVSWYQQTPGQGLQFLFEYFSETQRNKGNFPGRFSGRQFSNSRSEMNVSTLELGDSALYLCASSLGGGREYTEAFFGQGTRLTVV.

On this clone: Sequence at one end of the junction differs from germline and may be a read error. The chain employs TRBV7-7 and TRBJ2-7; D might be TRBD1 (6 bases). The CDR3 length is 13 residues. Germline loops: CDR1 SSHAT, CDR2 FNYEAQ (reference sequence). DNA for the CDR3: TGTGCTAGCAGCTTGGACAGCTCCTACGAGCAGTACTTC. Its protein product is CASSLDSSYEQYF.

This clone was counted a few times. The J gene is TRBJ1-5, the V gene TRBV7-9; perhaps TRBD1 as D (5 bases). The CDR3 length is 16 residues. V lost 2 bases to trimming and J lost 1 base, with 12 bases between them. CDR1 is SEHNR, CDR2 FQNEAQ, per germline (reference sequence). CDR3 sequence: CASSLFSDRSNQPQHF. The CDR3 DNA sequence: TGTGCCAGCAGCTTATTCTCCGACAGAAGCAATCAGCCCCAGCATTTT.

The chain is built from TRBV30 and TRBJ1-6; D not resolved. The CDR3 extends over 14 amino acids. Per the germline V gene, CDR1 is GTSNPN and CDR2 is SVGIG (reference sequence). V gave up 0 bases and J gave up 7 bases, with 10 bases separating them. For the CDR3, the DNA is TGTGCCTGGAGTGTCTCCGGTCGAAATTCACCCCTCCACTTT. It yields the protein CAWSVSGRNSPLHF. The variable domain in full, with the rest retrieved from reference TRBV30 and TRBJ1-6, is SQTIHQWPATLVQPVGSPLSLECTVEGTSNPNLYWYRQAAGRGLQLLFYSVGIGQISSEVPQNLSASRPQDRQFILSSKKLLLSDSGFYLCAWSVSGRNSPLHFGNGTRLTVT.

This clone was detected only a few times. This likely comes from a read error, as the CDR3 has no conserved phenylalanine or tryptophan at its end. This sequence joins TRBV27 and TRBJ2-2; 12 bases line up with TRBD2. The trim removed 8 bases at V and 2 bases at J, leaving 6 bases unmatched. The CDR3 length is 16 residues. Germline-derived CDR1 and CDR2 are MNHEY and SMNVEV (reference sequence). In nucleotides, the CDR3 is TGTGCCAGCTCGCGACTAGCGGGGGACAACACCGGGGAGCTGTTTCTT. Its protein product is CASSRLAGDNTGELFL.